Shown below are 14 T cell receptor beta chains from a single sample sequenced in a study of monozygotic twins with inflammatory bowel disease. Reprocessing the 5' RACE reads, TCRdb reports a single entry for every CDR3 protein and omits DNA. This sample's clone table lists 150,000 to 200,000 distinct CDR3 sequences. The sample consisted of blood. These receptors all come from a human donor with ulcerative colitis or Crohn's disease, or a healthy co-twin of an affected twin (not recorded which).

The rearrangement links TRBV9 to TRBJ2-2; TCRdb's D call of TRBD2 is untestable without DNA. Germline CDR1 and CDR2: SGDLS and YYNGEE. The CDR3 spans 17 residues. The CDR3 sequence is CASSRLAGGSNTGELFF.

The J gene is TRBJ2-5, the V gene TRBV29-1; TCRdb proposes TRBD1, but this gene call is untestable without DNA. The germline V gene encodes CDR1 SQVTM and CDR2 ANQGSEA. The CDR3 runs to 11 residues. CDR3 amino acids: CAGRRGETQYF.

The rearrangement links TRBV14 to TRBJ1-1. The CDR3 consists of 13 residues. Germline assignment: CDR1 SGHDN and CDR2 FVKESK. The CDR3 spells CASSQQINTEAFF. Full variable domain (outside the CDR3, taken from reference TRBV14 and TRBJ1-1): EAGVTQFPSHSVIEKGQTVTLRCDPISGHDNLYWYRRVMGKEIKFLLHFVKESKQDESGMPNNRFLAERTGGTYSTLKVQPAELEDSGVYFCASSQQINTEAFFGQGTRLTVV.

The V gene is TRBV6-5, the J gene TRBJ2-4. The CDR3 covers 14 residues. Per germline, CDR1 MNHEY and CDR2 SVGAGI. The CDR3 protein is CASSYDVSQNIQYF.

The chain is built from TRBV20-1 and TRBJ2-1; TCRdb designates TRBD2, a call that cannot be tested without DNA. The CDR3 extends over 14 amino acids. CDR1 DFQATT and CDR2 SNEGSKA come from the germline V gene (reference sequence). The CDR3 spells CSTLAGLSYNEQFF.

The V call is TRBV30, the J call TRBJ1-5. The CDR3 runs 15 residues. Germline assignment: CDR1 GTSNPN and CDR2 SVGIG (reference sequence). The CDR3 sequence: CAWSVQPLGNQPQHF. Variable domain in full (rest from reference TRBV30 and TRBJ1-5): SQTIHQWPATLVQPVGSPLSLECTVEGTSNPNLYWYRQAAGRGLQLLFYSVGIGQISSEVPQNLSASRPQDRQFILSSKKLLLSDSGFYLCAWSVQPLGNQPQHFGDGTRLSIL.

The genes are TRBV11-2 and TRBJ2-3; TCRdb's assignment of TRBD1 cannot be checked, as there is no DNA. The CDR3 runs to 14 residues. From germline, CDR1 is SGHAT and CDR2 FQNNGV. CDR3 amino acids: CASLAGTATDTQYF.

J is TRBJ2-1 and V is TRBV25-1; without DNA, the TCRdb call of TRBD2 cannot be checked. In germline, CDR1 is MGHDK, CDR2 SYGVNS. The CDR3 consists of 12 residues. The CDR3 is CASSRTNNEQFF.

The chain has TRBV7-9 and TRBJ1-1; TCRdb's D gene call, TRBD1, goes unchecked for lack of DNA. In germline, CDR1 is SEHNR, CDR2 FQNEAQ (reference sequence). This CDR3 is 14 amino acids long. This CDR3 is CASSVDRGRTEAFF.

The chain employs TRBV7-2 and TRBJ2-5; TCRdb's D call of TRBD2 is untestable without DNA. Germline assignment: CDR1 SGHTA and CDR2 FQGNSA. This CDR3 region has 15 residues. The CDR3 protein is CASSSRGLADETQYF.

The V gene is TRBV29-1, the J gene TRBJ2-7; TCRdb's D gene call, TRBD2, goes unchecked for lack of DNA. Germline assignment: CDR1 SQVTM and CDR2 ANQGSEA. This CDR3 is 12 amino acids long. The CDR3 reads CSVVGSSDEQYF.

This chain connects TRBV27 to TRBJ2-5; TCRdb designates TRBD1, a call that cannot be tested without DNA. In germline, CDR1 is MNHEY, CDR2 SMNVEV (reference sequence). CDR3 length: 15 amino acids. The CDR3 loop reads CASSPYRGPGETQYF.

The chain carries TRBV5-6 and TRBJ2-7; without DNA, the TCRdb call of TRBD1 cannot be checked. Germline CDR1 is SGHDT and CDR2 is YYEEEE. The length of the CDR3 is 15 residues. This chain's CDR3 is CASSFQGQGAYEQYF.

This CDR3 reads CTSSLSGSYNEQFF. This chain uses TRBV7-9 with TRBJ2-1. Germline CDR1 is SEHNR and CDR2 is FQNEAQ (reference sequence). CDR3 length: 14 residues.